The table lists the clone carrying this TCR beta chain with many counts. Its antigen is unknown. The data originate from a study of regulatory T cells in long-lasting Graves disease. Time point noted: newly diagnosed GD, antithyroid drugs for less than 3 months. The TCR library was made from RNA extracted from PBMCs. Into tubes containing EDTA, approximately 8.9 milliliters of peripheral blood were drawn. Per the germline V gene, CDR1 is SGHRS and CDR2 is YFSETQ. CDR3 length: 15 amino acids. V lost 0 bases and J lost 2; bases outside the gene matches: 2. CDR3 regions were amplified by Arm-PCR using iRepertoire HTBI primers to build TCR beta libraries. TCRdb re-called the multiplex PCR reads through MiXCR, storing one row per CDR3 protein. The profile shows 450,000 to 700,000 distinct CDR3 sequences, less than 15% of them singletons. Points from the study as a whole: Less diverse TCR repertoires were seen in persistent Graves' patients than in newly diagnosed ones.

The same sample was also studied in work on T cells in Graves' hyperthyroidism and ophthalmopathy.

The clonotype comes from a man between 25 and 39 years old with Graves disease. The specimen was peripheral blood mononuclear cells (PBMCs), collected at new diagnosis, from a patient treated with antithyroid drugs. The chain employs TRBV5-1 and TRBJ2-1; 7 bases map to TRBD2. The CDR3: CASSLVAGPYNEQFF. The CDR3 region has the DNA TGCGCCAGCAGCTTGGTAGCGGGCCCCTACAATGAGCAGTTCTTC.